This T cell receptor (beta chain) appears in the sequencing data of a study of T-cell reconstitution after alpha-beta-depleted transplantation in children. This clonotype has more than one count but fewer than ten. CDR3 size: 13 residues. CDR1 and CDR2 (germline): MGHRA, YSYEKL. The V and J ends lost 2 bases and 2 bases respectively, with 7 bases between them. Preparing the TCRbeta library involved the use of unique molecular identifiers. TCRdb re-called the PCR reads through MiXCR, storing one row per CDR3 protein. The repertoire holds 450,000 to 600,000 distinct CDR3 sequences, with around a third as singletons.

This receptor was taken from a human donor who donated a stem cell graft to a child with aplastic anemia. The chain employs TRBV4-1 and TRBJ2-7; D remains ambiguous. The source material was PBMCs from the stem cell graft donor, sampled from the stem cell graft. The CDR3 DNA reads TGCGCCAGCAGCCAATCGATGGCCTACGAGCAGTACTTC. It translates to CASSQSMAYEQYF.